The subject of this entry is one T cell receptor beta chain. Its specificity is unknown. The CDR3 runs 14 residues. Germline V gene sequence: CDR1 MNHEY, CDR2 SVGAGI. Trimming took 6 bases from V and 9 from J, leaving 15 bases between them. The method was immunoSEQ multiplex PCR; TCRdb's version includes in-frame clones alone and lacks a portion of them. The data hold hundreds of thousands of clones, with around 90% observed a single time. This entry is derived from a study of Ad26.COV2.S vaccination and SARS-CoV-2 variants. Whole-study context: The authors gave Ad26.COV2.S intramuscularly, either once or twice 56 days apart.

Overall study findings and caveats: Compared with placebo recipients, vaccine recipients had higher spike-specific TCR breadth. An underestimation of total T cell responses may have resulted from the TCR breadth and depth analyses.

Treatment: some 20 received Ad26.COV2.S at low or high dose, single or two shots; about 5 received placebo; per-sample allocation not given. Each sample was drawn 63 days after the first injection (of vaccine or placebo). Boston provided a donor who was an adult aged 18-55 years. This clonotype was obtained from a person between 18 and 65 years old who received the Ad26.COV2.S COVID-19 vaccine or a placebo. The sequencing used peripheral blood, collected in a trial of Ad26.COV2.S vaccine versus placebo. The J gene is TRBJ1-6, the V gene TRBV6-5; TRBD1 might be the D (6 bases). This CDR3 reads CASRVRTEGSPLHF. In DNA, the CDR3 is TGTGCCAGCAGGGTACGGACAGAGGGTTCACCCCTCCACTTT.